These 26 T cell receptor beta chains were all obtained from the same sample, sequenced in a study of blood T cell repertoires in COVID-19. Only in-frame clones appear in the TCRdb table, and some are missing; sequencing was by immunoSEQ multiplex PCR. The sample lists under 200,000 clones; 65% to 85% were seen once. What was sequenced was PBMCs or T cells enriched from blood (not recorded which). All receptors derive from a middle-aged woman with acute COVID-19.

This clone was observed a few times. The chain is built from TRBV20-1 and TRBJ1-2; D may be TRBD1 (5 bases). Trimming stripped 3 bases from V and 3 bases from J, with 11 bases between. Germline lookup yields CDR1 DFQATT and CDR2 SNEGSKA (reference sequence). This CDR3 has 13 residues. The CDR3 is CSASSREDYGYTF. In nucleotides, the CDR3 is TGCAGTGCTAGTTCCAGGGAAGACTATGGCTACACCTTC.

The V gene is TRBV6-5, the J gene TRBJ2-5; 8 bases are a match to TRBD1. The CDR3 is 13 amino acids. In germline, CDR1 is MNHEY, CDR2 SVGAGI. The ends lost 6 bases at V and 5 bases at J; junction bases unmatched: 5. The chain's CDR3 is CASSPGGWETQYF. The CDR3 nucleotides read TGTGCCAGCAGCCCAGGGGGCTGGGAGACCCAGTACTTC.

The chain links TRBV7-9 to TRBJ1-1; TRBD1 matches 7 bases. The CDR3 has 15 residues. Germline V gene data show CDR1 as SEHNR and CDR2 as FQNEAQ (reference sequence). J was trimmed by 4 bases and V by 5 bases; bases with no gene match: 10. DNA of the CDR3: TGTGCCAGCAGCCCCCCTTTGACAGGGCCCACTGAAGCTTTCTTT. Amino acid sequence: CASSPPLTGPTEAFF.

The CDR3 coding sequence is TGCGCCAGCAGCTTGGTAGTAGCATCGAACACTGAAGCTTTCTTT. This gives the protein CASSLVVASNTEAFF. The V gene is TRBV5-1, the J gene TRBJ1-1; D remains ambiguous. Germline CDR1 and CDR2: SGHRS and YFSETQ. V was cut by 0 bases and J by 1 base, with 10 bases left in between. The CDR3 has 15 amino acids.

The chain joins TRBV19 to TRBJ2-5, with 10 bases fitting TRBD2. The CDR3 has 16 residues. Germline-derived CDR1 and CDR2 are LNHDA and SQIVND (reference sequence). The junction had 6 bases not matched to a gene; V was cut back by 4 bases and J by 1 base. This CDR3 is CASSTDRLAGQETQYF. In DNA form, the CDR3 reads TGTGCCAGTAGTACAGATCGACTAGCGGGCCAAGAGACCCAGTACTTC.

A few counts support this clone. The V gene is TRBV2, the J gene TRBJ2-7; 11 bases line up with TRBD1. The V and J ends lost 7 bases and 0 bases, in that order; junction bases with no gene match: 2. In germline, CDR1 is SNHLY, CDR2 FYNNEI. This CDR3 region has 14 residues. CDR3 in DNA: TGTGCCAGCATCGGGACAGGGGGCTCCTACGAGCAGTACTTC. This translates into CASIGTGGSYEQYF. Supplemented by reference TRBV2 and TRBJ2-7, the full variable domain reads EPEVTQTPSHQVTQMGQEVILRCVPISNHLYFYWYRQILGQKVEFLVSFYNNEISEKSEIFDDQFSVERPDGSNFTLKIRSTKLEDSAMYFCASIGTGGSYEQYFGPGTRLTVT.

The chain carries TRBV29-1 and TRBJ2-3, with 9 bases matching TRBD2. V trimming: 4 bases; J trimming: 0 bases; junction bases outside the gene matches: 2. CDR3 length: 14 residues. Germline V lookup: CDR1 SQVTM, CDR2 ANQGSEA. Here the CDR3 reads CSVVTSGSTDTQYF. CDR3 coding DNA: TGCAGCGTTGTAACTAGCGGGAGCACAGATACGCAGTATTTT.

The J gene is TRBJ1-2, the V gene TRBV19; no reliable D call. V shed 5 bases and J shed 2 bases, with 9 bases lying between them. CDR3 length equals 13 residues. Germline values: CDR1 LNHDA, CDR2 SQIVND (reference sequence). CDR3 sequence reads: CASSEGRNYGYTF. The DNA of the CDR3 is TGTGCCAGTAGTGAAGGCAGGAACTATGGCTACACCTTC. The whole variable domain, remainder taken from reference TRBV19 and TRBJ1-2, is DGGITQSPKYLFRKEGQNVTLSCEQNLNHDAMYWYRQDPGQGLRLIYYSQIVNDFQKGDIAEGYSVSREKKESFPLTVTSAQKNPTAFYLCASSEGRNYGYTFGSGTRLTVV.

V is TRBV18 and J is TRBJ2-3, with 13 bases that match TRBD2. CDR3 length equals 17 residues. CDR1 is KGHSH and CDR2 is LQKENI in the germline V gene. Unmatched junction bases numbered 8, after V lost 4 bases and J lost 4 bases. CDR3 DNA: TGTGCCAGCTCACGAACCGGGACTAGCGGGGCTCCAGATACGCAGTATTTT. Protein sequence: CASSRTGTSGAPDTQYF.

The genes are TRBV5-4 and TRBJ1-1; tentative D call: TRBD1 (5 bases). Germline CDR1 SGHNT, CDR2 YYREEE (reference sequence). The CDR3 consists of 13 residues. V was trimmed by 6 bases and J by 8 bases, leaving 17 bases between them. As DNA, the CDR3 is TGTGCCAGCAACAACCCGCCGGGACTCGAAGCTTTCTTT. It codes for CASNNPPGLEAFF.

In its sample, this clone was seen a few times. This rearrangement joins TRBV6-5 to TRBJ1-2, with a tentative D call TRBD1 (5 bases). CDR1 is MNHEY and CDR2 is SVGAGI in the germline V gene. The CDR3 is 15 residues long. V lost 6 bases to trimming and J lost 6 bases, with 20 bases between them. CDR3 coding DNA: TGTGCCAGCAGCGTGACTAGGTTGGGGGTACATGGCTACACCTTC. Encoded protein: CASSVTRLGVHGYTF.

This chain connects TRBV5-6 to TRBJ1-4; 10 bases fit TRBD1. V lost 3 bases and J lost 3; bases outside the gene matches: 5. The CDR3 runs 16 residues. The germline gives CDR1 SGHDT, CDR2 YYEEEE. The CDR3: CASSSRQGAANEKLFF. CDR3 coding DNA: TGTGCCAGCAGCTCCCGACAGGGGGCGGCTAATGAAAAACTGTTTTTT.

The genes are TRBV7-9 and TRBJ2-2, with D uncertain. Germline V gene data show CDR1 as SEHNR and CDR2 as FQNEAQ (reference sequence). Trimming removed 3 bases at V and 4 bases at J, with 12 bases between. There are 15 residues in the CDR3. CDR3 residues: CASSFDVPGTGELFF. The CDR3 region has the DNA TGTGCCAGCAGCTTTGACGTCCCGGGCACCGGGGAGCTGTTTTTT.

The chain combines TRBV10-2 with TRBJ2-3; TRBD2 aligns across 7 bases. Trimming at V came to 1 base and at J to 4 bases, leaving 8 bases not matched to a gene. The CDR3 has 16 residues. Germline CDR1 is WSHSY and CDR2 is SAAADI. The CDR3 DNA is TGCGCCAGCAGTGAGTACGCGGGGGTGGTATCAGATACGCAGTATTTT. Protein: CASSEYAGVVSDTQYF.

The genes are TRBV20-1 and TRBJ2-3, with TRBD2 matching over 9 bases. Trimming cost V 3 bases and J 0 bases; bases outside gene matches: 13. The CDR3 runs to 18 residues. Germline values: CDR1 DFQATT, CDR2 SNEGSKA (reference sequence). The CDR3 spells CSASRAGGGTSSTDTQYF. The DNA of the CDR3 is TGCAGTGCTAGTAGGGCGGGAGGGGGAACTTCTAGCACAGATACGCAGTATTTT.

This clone was counted a single time. The chain uses TRBV7-9 and TRBJ2-1; TRBD1 agrees at 8 bases. CDR1 SEHNR and CDR2 FQNEAQ come from the germline V gene (reference sequence). Unmatched junction bases numbered 10, after V lost 6 bases and J lost 0 bases. The CDR3 totals 17 residues. The CDR3 DNA is TGTGCCAGCAGAGACCCTCTAGGACAGGGCTCCTACAATGAGCAGTTCTTC. Translation: CASRDPLGQGSYNEQFF.

This clone was detected a few times. The rearrangement links TRBV5-1 to TRBJ1-2; perhaps TRBD1 as D (5 bases). V was shortened by 2 bases and J by 8 bases, with 13 bases between the two germline ends. This CDR3 is 13 amino acids long. CDR1 SGHRS and CDR2 YFSETQ come from the germline V gene. Here the CDR3 DNA reads TGCGCCAGCAGCTTCTGGCAGGGTATGGGCTACACCTTC. Translated, it gives CASSFWQGMGYTF. Filled out from reference TRBV5-1 and TRBJ1-2, the complete variable domain reads KAGVTQTPRYLIKTRGQQVTLSCSPISGHRSVSWYQQTPGQGLQFLFEYFSETQRNKGNFPGRFSGRQFSNSRSEMNVSTLELGDSALYLCASSFWQGMGYTFGSGTRLTVV.

This clone has a count of ten or more. V is TRBV12-3 or TRBV12-4 and J is TRBJ2-3, with D hard to call. V shed 6 bases and J shed 3 bases, with 10 bases lying between them. The CDR3 is made up of 13 amino acids. For the CDR3, the DNA is TGTGCCAGCAGCGCTCGCCGGACAGATACGCAGTATTTT. Amino acids: CASSARRTDTQYF.

The J gene is TRBJ2-1, the V gene TRBV24-1; TRBD2 aligns across 8 bases. The V gene end was trimmed by 4 bases and the J gene end by 5 bases; junction bases not matched to a gene: 9. The CDR3 totals 16 residues. The germline gives CDR1 KGHDR, CDR2 SFDVKD. The CDR3 region is CATSDRTSGDNNEQFF. DNA of the CDR3: TGTGCCACCAGTGACCGAACTAGCGGAGATAACAATGAGCAGTTCTTC.

The V gene is TRBV5-6, the J gene TRBJ1-1; D remains ambiguous. The germline V gene encodes CDR1 SGHDT and CDR2 YYEEEE. The V gene lost 0 bases and the J gene lost 5 bases, with 11 bases spanning the gap. This CDR3 has 14 amino acids. CDR3 in DNA: TGTGCCAGCAGCTTGGCCGGGGTTTTAACTGAAGCTTTCTTT. Encoded protein: CASSLAGVLTEAFF.

This sequence joins TRBV6-4 and TRBJ2-1; TRBD2 aligns across 8 bases. Germline values: CDR1 MRHNA, CDR2 SNTAGT. CDR3 length: 16 amino acids. The V and J ends lost 3 bases and 0 bases, in that order; junction bases with no gene match: 4. CDR3 in amino acids: CASSELAVFSYNEQFF. CDR3 in DNA: TGTGCCAGCAGTGAACTAGCGGTCTTCTCCTACAATGAGCAGTTCTTC.

The genes are TRBV14 and TRBJ2-2; 12 bases agree with TRBD1. This CDR3 is built from 15 residues. J lost 6 bases, V lost 5 bases, and 4 bases had no gene match. The V gene's germline CDR1 is SGHDN and CDR2 FVKESK. This chain's CDR3 is CASSWGQGAPGELFF. The DNA for the CDR3 is TGTGCCAGCAGCTGGGGACAGGGGGCCCCCGGGGAGCTGTTTTTT.

The gene calls are TRBV7-2 and TRBJ1-3; D ambiguous. There are 15 residues in the CDR3. The germline V and J ends were trimmed by 1 base and 0 bases, with 7 bases remaining between them. Germline V gives CDR1 SGHTA, CDR2 FQGNSA. The CDR3 DNA sequence: TGTGCCAGCAGCTTAGACAGTCACTCTGGAAACACCATATATTTT. Its protein product is CASSLDSHSGNTIYF.

The J gene is TRBJ1-3, the V gene TRBV2, with 8 bases identical to TRBD1. The germline CDR1 and CDR2 sequences are SNHLY and FYNNEI. V was pared by 6 bases and J by 0 bases, with 1 base of the junction left unmatched. CDR3 length equals 14 residues. The DNA of the CDR3 is TGTGCCAGCAGAACAGGGGGCTCTGGAAACACCATATATTTT. Translation gives CASRTGGSGNTIYF.

The rearrangement links TRBV7-8 to TRBJ1-1; 9 bases fit TRBD1. Trimming took 5 bases from V and 0 from J; bases not matched to a gene: 7. CDR1 SGHVS and CDR2 FQNEAQ come from the germline V gene. The CDR3 sequence is 16 residues long. The CDR3 is CASSKGGQGMNTEAFF. The CDR3 coding sequence is TGTGCCAGCAGCAAGGGGGGACAGGGCATGAACACTGAAGCTTTCTTT.

V and J are TRBV7-9 and TRBJ1-6, with a weak D call TRBD1 (6 bases). V lost 5 bases to trimming and J lost 6 bases, with 14 bases between them. Germline V CDR1 and CDR2: SEHNR, FQNEAQ (reference sequence). CDR3 length: 15 residues. The CDR3 spells CASSPHRDTNSPLHF. DNA of the CDR3: TGTGCCAGCAGCCCACACCGGGACACTAATTCACCCCTCCACTTT.